The sequence of this T cell receptor beta chain was determined in a study of regulatory T cells in long-lasting Graves disease. Germline values: CDR1 KGHDR, CDR2 SFDVKD. Losses at the gene ends were 6 bases for V and 2 bases for J; bases not matched to a gene: 5. This CDR3 has 14 amino acids. The sample's time point: newly diagnosed GD, antithyroid drugs for less than 3 months. RNA from PBMCs was the source of the TCR library. Patients came from an endocrinology department in Xi'an, China. This clonotype appeared many times. Researchers made TCR beta libraries by using iRepertoire HTBI primers and running Arm-PCR on CDR3 regions. From the multiplex PCR reads, TCRdb called clonotypes with MiXCR, one entry per CDR3 protein. Among under 500,000 distinct CDR3 sequences listed, about a sixth were seen once. The same data also went into a second study, on T cells in Graves' hyperthyroidism and ophthalmopathy. That source notes: A 13 V-J model separated ophthalmopathy from stable hyperthyroidism.

The clonotype was recovered from a woman aged 30 to 39 with Graves disease. This material consisted of peripheral blood mononuclear cells (PBMCs), taken at new diagnosis, from a patient treated with antithyroid drugs. The V call is TRBV24-1, the J call TRBJ1-1; TRBD1 aligns across 7 bases. CDR3 in amino acids: CATSPGQPNTEAFF. CDR3 nucleotide sequence: TGTGCCACCAGTCCGGGACAGCCCAACACTGAAGCTTTCTTT.